Shown below are 30 T cell receptor beta chains from a single sample sequenced in a study of PD-L1 blockade in urothelial cancer. Profiling relied on immunoSEQ multiplex PCR, and the TCRdb table lists in-frame clones only, not all of them. The sample yields some 30,000 clones, around 87% seen once. This specimen was PBMCs, taken around atezolizumab (anti-PD-L1) treatment. These receptor sequences come from a middle-aged man with urothelial cancer.

This sequence joins TRBV7-2 and TRBJ2-5, with D possibly being TRBD2 (5 bases). Trimming removed 2 bases at V and 9 bases at J, with 13 bases between. Germline V gene sequence: CDR1 SGHTA, CDR2 FQGNSA. This CDR3 region has 13 residues. Here the CDR3 DNA reads TGTGCCAGCAGCTTATATCGAGGGCTAGCCCAGTACTTC. This translates into CASSLYRGLAQYF.

The chain links TRBV18 to TRBJ2-5, with D possibly TRBD1 on 5 matching bases. The germline V and J ends were trimmed by 5 bases and 2 bases, with 12 bases remaining between them. There are 14 residues in the CDR3. CDR1 KGHSH and CDR2 LQKENI come from the germline V gene. In nucleotides, the CDR3 is TGTGCCAGCTCAAGTGGACAAGAACAAGAGACCCAGTACTTC. Translated, it gives CASSSGQEQETQYF. The full variable domain, rest sourced from reference TRBV18 and TRBJ2-5, is NAGVMQNPRHLVRRRGQEARLRCSPMKGHSHVYWYRQLPEEGLKFMVYLQKENIIDESGMPKERFSAEFPKEGPSILRIQQVVRGDSAAYFCASSSGQEQETQYFGPGTRLLVL.

This rearrangement joins TRBV5-1 to TRBJ2-3; 9 bases map to TRBD2. The germline CDR1 and CDR2 sequences are SGHRS and YFSETQ. The ends lost 4 bases at V and 0 bases at J; junction bases unmatched: 18. The CDR3 spans 20 residues. CDR3 nucleotide sequence: TGCGCCAGCAGCCTCGTGTACAGTGGCGGGGGGGCGCCAAGCACAGATACGCAGTATTTT. Encoded protein: CASSLVYSGGGAPSTDTQYF.

The chain's CDR3 is CASSVTGGSYGYTF. DNA for the CDR3: TGTGCCAGCAGCGTAACGGGGGGCAGCTATGGCTACACCTTC. The chain joins TRBV9 to TRBJ1-2, with a weak D call TRBD1 (6 bases). This CDR3 contains 14 residues. Looked up from germline, CDR1 is SGDLS and CDR2 is YYNGEE. The V gene lost 1 base and the J gene lost 4 bases, with 11 bases spanning the gap.

A single count supports this clone. V is TRBV6-5 and J is TRBJ1-5, with 7 bases matching TRBD1. This CDR3 has 14 residues. Germline CDR1 is MNHEY and CDR2 is SVGAGI. V lost 2 bases, J lost 2 bases, and 0 bases stayed unmatched. CDR3 region: CASSYQGGNQPQHF. CDR3 coding DNA: TGTGCCAGCAGTTACCAGGGGGGCAATCAGCCCCAGCATTTT.

In regard to this clone: Other nucleotide sequences from this sample produce the same CDR3. The chain links TRBV7-2 to TRBJ1-1; unclear D gene. CDR3 size: 14 residues. V shed 1 base and J shed 0 bases, with 6 bases lying between them. Germline CDR1 reads SGHTA; CDR2 reads FQGNSA. CDR3 amino acids: CASSLVTLNTEAFF. The CDR3 DNA reads as TGTGCCAGCAGCTTAGTAACATTGAACACTGAAGCTTTCTTT.

The chain couples TRBV28 to TRBJ1-1; D is perhaps TRBD1 (5 bases). V was clipped by 5 bases and J by 0 bases, with 13 bases between them. The CDR3 contains 15 residues. CDR1 MDHEN and CDR2 SYDVKM come from the germline V gene. The CDR3 DNA sequence: TGTGCCAGCAGTCTGGTGGGGGGTATGAACACTGAAGCTTTCTTT. Encoded protein: CASSLVGGMNTEAFF.

The chain employs TRBV9 and TRBJ2-1, with D possibly matching TRBD2 (6 bases). This CDR3 contains 16 residues. Germline V gene data show CDR1 as SGDLS and CDR2 as YYNGEE. Trimming took 5 bases from V and 3 from J, leaving 18 bases between them. The CDR3 loop is CASSVIGTGVYNEQFF. As DNA, the CDR3 is TGTGCCAGCAGTGTGATTGGGACTGGGGTCTACAATGAGCAGTTCTTC.

This chain links TRBV5-1 with TRBJ1-3; D might be TRBD1 (5 bases). The CDR3 sequence is 16 residues long. V lost 4 bases to trimming and J lost 3 bases, with 17 bases between them. Germline lookup yields CDR1 SGHRS and CDR2 YFSETQ. The CDR3 protein is CASSLAGLGLGNTIYF. The CDR3, as DNA: TGCGCCAGCAGCCTCGCCGGGCTGGGACTTGGAAACACCATATATTTT.

The chain is built from TRBV5-1 and TRBJ2-3; 7 nucleotides line up with TRBD2. Germline CDR1 SGHRS, CDR2 YFSETQ. This CDR3 comprises 15 residues. Trimming took 7 bases from V and 2 from J; bases not matched to a gene: 10. CDR3 sequence: CASQRGPAITDTQYF. CDR3 nucleotides: TGCGCCAGCCAGCGGGGCCCTGCGATCACAGATACGCAGTATTTT.

The chain has TRBV18 and TRBJ2-3; 8 nucleotides line up with TRBD1. Germline V gives CDR1 KGHSH, CDR2 LQKENI. V shed 3 bases and J 0 bases; nucleotides not matched to a gene: 5. The CDR3 is 16 amino acids. The CDR3 DNA reads as TGTGCCAGCTCACCGTGGACAGGGCCCAGCACAGATACGCAGTATTTT. Its translation: CASSPWTGPSTDTQYF.

The genes are TRBV27 and TRBJ1-5; D gene ambiguous. The germline gives CDR1 MNHEY, CDR2 SMNVEV (reference sequence). The CDR3 runs 15 residues. The ends were cut back, 5 bases at V and 1 base at J, with 12 bases in the middle. The CDR3 protein is CASSPNGRSNQPQHF. The CDR3 nucleotides are TGTGCCAGCAGTCCGAACGGGAGGAGCAATCAGCCCCAGCATTTT.

The rearrangement joins TRBV29-1 to TRBJ1-1; 7 bases are shared with TRBD1. The junction had 2 bases not matched to a gene; V was cut back by 6 bases and J by 1 base. Looked up from germline, CDR1 is SQVTM and CDR2 is ANQGSEA. The CDR3 is 12 amino acids. The CDR3 nucleotides are TGCAGCGTCCGACAGGGGAACACTGAAGCTTTCTTT. It translates to CSVRQGNTEAFF.

This sequence joins TRBV19 and TRBJ2-1; 13 positions match TRBD2. CDR1 LNHDA and CDR2 SQIVND come from the germline V gene (reference sequence). The CDR3 contains 16 residues. The ends lost 3 bases at V and 9 bases at J; junction bases unmatched: 8. The DNA of the CDR3 is TGTGCCAGTAGTATCCCGACTAGCGGGGGGCAAGGTGAGCAGTTCTTC. Translated, it gives CASSIPTSGGQGEQFF.

The chain uses TRBV2 and TRBJ2-3; D perhaps matches TRBD1 (6 bases). Per the germline V gene, CDR1 is SNHLY and CDR2 is FYNNEI. V was trimmed by 5 bases and J by 2 bases, leaving 14 bases between them. This CDR3 has 15 residues. CDR3 amino acids: CASSPGDGLTDTQYF. The CDR3 nucleotides read TGTGCCAGCAGTCCAGGGGATGGACTCACAGATACGCAGTATTTT.

The chain combines TRBV6-4 with TRBJ2-1, with D possibly TRBD1 on 5 matching bases. Trimming removed 3 bases at V and 5 bases at J, with 14 bases between. CDR3 length equals 15 residues. Per the germline V gene, CDR1 is MRHNA and CDR2 is SNTAGT. CDR3 bases: TGTGCCAGCAGTGATTCATATGCAGGGAACAATGAGCAGTTCTTC. This translates into CASSDSYAGNNEQFF.

V is TRBV19 and J is TRBJ1-2, with 7 positions matching TRBD1. V lost 7 bases to trimming and J lost 0 bases; unmatched junction nucleotides: 11. The germline CDR1 and CDR2 sequences are LNHDA and SQIVND (reference sequence). There are 16 residues in the CDR3. CDR3 loop: CASNPQGPSSNYGYTF. As DNA, the CDR3 is TGTGCCAGTAACCCACAGGGGCCTAGCTCTAACTATGGCTACACCTTC.

In DNA, the CDR3 is TGTGCCAGTAGTATAGGACAGGGGAACTATGGCTACACCTTC. Its protein product is CASSIGQGNYGYTF. The chain uses TRBV19 and TRBJ1-2; 8 nucleotides agree with TRBD1. CDR1 is LNHDA, CDR2 SQIVND, per germline (reference sequence). CDR3 length equals 14 residues. The ends lost 1 base at V and 2 bases at J; junction bases unmatched: 0.

The V gene is TRBV29-1, the J gene TRBJ2-7; D gene ambiguous. Germline V gene lookup returns CDR1 SQVTM and CDR2 ANQGSEA. V was cut by 4 bases and J by 4 bases, with 14 bases left in between. The CDR3 runs 13 residues. In nucleotides, the CDR3 is TGCAGCGTTGGGTCTGTAGTCGGGTACGAGCAGTACTTC. It encodes CSVGSVVGYEQYF.

The chain joins TRBV5-6 to TRBJ2-5; D gene unclear. This CDR3 has 14 amino acids. In germline, CDR1 is SGHDT, CDR2 YYEEEE. Trimming left V 6 bases short and J 0 bases short, with 12 bases between. CDR3 protein: CASTTGVDQETQYF. The DNA of the CDR3 is TGTGCCAGCACCACTGGTGTTGACCAAGAGACCCAGTACTTC.

This sequence joins TRBV10-3 and TRBJ1-5; the D gene is possibly TRBD1 (6 bases). V dropped 0 bases and J dropped 1 base, with 13 bases sitting between them. CDR1 ENHRY and CDR2 SYGVKD come from the germline V gene. This CDR3 has 17 residues. The CDR3 DNA reads TGTGCCATCAGTGAGTCGGGGACAAAAGGAAGCAATCAGCCCCAGCATTTT. It translates to CAISESGTKGSNQPQHF.

The chain is built from TRBV10-3 and TRBJ2-5, with TRBD2 matching over 12 bases. The CDR3 runs to 16 residues. The V and J ends lost 0 bases and 3 bases, in that order; junction bases with no gene match: 2. Germline lookup yields CDR1 ENHRY and CDR2 SYGVKD. The CDR3, as DNA: TGTGCCATCAGTGAGTCCAGACTAGCGGGAGAAGAGACCCAGTACTTC. Translation: CAISESRLAGEETQYF.

The rearrangement links TRBV5-1 to TRBJ2-2; 11 bases are shared with TRBD1. The CDR3 extends over 15 amino acids. V shed 4 bases, J shed 7 bases, and the junction held 6 bases outside the gene matches. The germline V gene encodes CDR1 SGHRS and CDR2 YFSETQ. CDR3: CASSPGTGGNGELFF. CDR3 bases: TGCGCCAGCAGCCCTGGGACAGGGGGTAACGGGGAGCTGTTTTTT.

The chain joins TRBV25-1 to TRBJ1-2, with D possibly matching TRBD1 (6 bases). The germline CDR1 and CDR2 sequences are MGHDK and SYGVNS. CDR3 length equals 12 residues. Trimming stripped 11 bases from V and 2 bases from J, with 12 bases between. CDR3 residues: CAATGANYGYTF. The CDR3 nucleotides read TGTGCCGCGACAGGAGCGAACTATGGCTACACCTTC.

The rearrangement uses TRBV9 and TRBJ1-6, with D maybe TRBD1 (5 bases). V was pared by 3 bases and J by 10 bases, with 17 bases between. CDR3 length equals 15 residues. In germline, CDR1 is SGDLS, CDR2 YYNGEE. CDR3 loop: CASSARPGLGSPLHF. The CDR3, as DNA: TGTGCCAGCAGCGCCCGACCAGGGCTTGGATCACCCCTCCACTTT.

This sequence joins TRBV4-2 and TRBJ1-1, with D possibly TRBD1 on 5 matching bases. The CDR3 extends over 13 amino acids. Trimming took 6 bases from V and 3 from J, leaving 11 bases between them. Germline V gene data show CDR1 as LGHNA and CDR2 as YNFKEQ. The CDR3 is CASSPRQHTEAFF. In DNA form, the CDR3 reads TGTGCCAGCAGTCCTCGACAGCACACTGAAGCTTTCTTT.

This chain uses TRBV19 with TRBJ1-2; D perhaps matches TRBD1 (5 bases). Trimming took off 6 bases at V and 6 bases at J, with 17 bases between the two ends. CDR3 length: 14 amino acids. Per the germline V gene, CDR1 is LNHDA and CDR2 is SQIVND (reference sequence). CDR3: CASSDPGGGHGYTF. CDR3 bases: TGTGCCAGTAGCGACCCGGGGGGGGGACATGGCTACACCTTC.

This chain links TRBV5-4 with TRBJ2-3, with 10 bases identical to TRBD2. This CDR3 spans 17 amino acids. J lost 0 bases, V lost 4 bases, and 8 bases had no gene match. The germline V gene has CDR1 SGHNT and CDR2 YYREEE (reference sequence). This CDR3 reads CASSRRTSGISTDTQYF. The DNA for the CDR3 is TGTGCCAGCAGCCGTCGTACTAGCGGGATAAGCACAGATACGCAGTATTTT.

The CDR3 nucleotides are TGTGCCAGCACCAATCGGGGCTCTGGAAACACCATATATTTT. Its translation: CASTNRGSGNTIYF. The chain combines TRBV19 with TRBJ1-3; no firm D call. The germline CDR1 and CDR2 sequences are LNHDA and SQIVND (reference sequence). The ends were cut back, 9 bases at V and 0 bases at J, with 12 bases in the middle. This CDR3 is 14 amino acids long.

The count of this clone is one. This chain links TRBV6-6 with TRBJ2-7; 11 bases fit TRBD2. The CDR3 contains 16 residues. Germline lookup yields CDR1 MNHNY and CDR2 SVGAGI (reference sequence). The junction had 8 bases not matched to a gene; V was cut back by 2 bases and J by 5 bases. In DNA form, the CDR3 reads TGTGCCAGCAGTTACGGGACTAGCGGCCCCGCGGACGAGCAGTACTTC. Residues: CASSYGTSGPADEQYF.